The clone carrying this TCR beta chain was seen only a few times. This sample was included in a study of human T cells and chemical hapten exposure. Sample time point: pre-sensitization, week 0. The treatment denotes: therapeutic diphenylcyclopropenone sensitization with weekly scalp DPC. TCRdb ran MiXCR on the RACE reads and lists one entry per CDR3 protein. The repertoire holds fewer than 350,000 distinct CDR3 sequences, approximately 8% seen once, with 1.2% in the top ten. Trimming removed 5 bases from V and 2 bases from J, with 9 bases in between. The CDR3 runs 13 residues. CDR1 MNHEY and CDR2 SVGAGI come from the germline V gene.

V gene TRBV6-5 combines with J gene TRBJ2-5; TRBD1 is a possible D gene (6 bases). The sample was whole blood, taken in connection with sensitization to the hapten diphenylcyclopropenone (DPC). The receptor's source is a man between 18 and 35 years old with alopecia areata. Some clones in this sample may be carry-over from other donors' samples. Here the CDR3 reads CASSRTEQETQYF. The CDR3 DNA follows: TGTGCCAGCAGTCGGACAGAGCAAGAGACCCAGTACTTC.